The clone carrying this T cell receptor beta chain was seen a handful of times. The antigen is not known. These data belong to a study of blood T cells in healthy people across ages. General study results and limits: Unknown donor CMV status possibly confounded expanded clonotype changes. Measured against age, TCR beta diversity per million T cells decreased in a roughly linear manner. Since the PBMCs were unsorted, naive and antigen-experienced cells could not be conclusively compared.

PCR was performed a second time for roughly 7 to 12 cycles using a sample-barcoded 5' primer and a J-beta primer mix. All samples gave at least 3 million CDR3-containing paired-end reads. TCRdb re-analysed the 5' RACE reads in MiXCR, keeping a single row per CDR3 protein. The repertoire has about 780,000 distinct CDR3 sequences, around half of them found once; the top ten carry about a sixth. This CDR3 has 15 residues. V was shortened by 0 bases and J by 0 bases, with 9 bases between the two germline ends. CDR1 and CDR2 from the germline V gene are SGDLS and YYNGEE. The chain joins TRBV9 to TRBJ1-2; unclear D gene. Sequences were obtained from blood. This receptor was identified in a man of 80 years or more in good health. CDR3 sequence: CASSVADAPNYGYTF. DNA for the CDR3: TGTGCCAGCAGCGTAGCAGACGCCCCTAACTATGGCTACACCTTC.